The sample holds one count of the clone carrying this T cell receptor (beta chain). This sample is part of a study of blood T cell repertoires in COVID-19. CDR3 size: 15 residues. Per germline, CDR1 LGHDT and CDR2 YNNKEL (reference sequence). The germline V and J ends were trimmed by 4 bases and 4 bases, with 16 bases remaining between them. Here immunoSEQ multiplex PCR was the method, and the copy in TCRdb shows in-frame clones only, minus some. The sample has about 100,000 clones; more than 60% are singletons. The chain recombines TRBV3-1 (or the pseudogene TRBV3-2) with TRBJ1-2; a possible D gene is TRBD1 (6 bases). The sequencing sample was made of peripheral blood. The TCR comes from a man in his 70s with active or convalescent COVID-19. The CDR3 DNA reads as TGTGCCAGCAGCCTAAGCGGGGGACACTCCTATGGCTACACCTTC. It encodes CASSLSGGHSYGYTF.